The clone carrying this T cell receptor (beta chain) has more than one count but fewer than ten. Its antigen remains unidentified. CDR1 is SEHNR, CDR2 FQNEAQ, per germline (reference sequence). The CDR3 length is 10 residues. Trimming shortened V by 3 bases and J by 8 bases, and 4 bases separated the two germline ends. This record belongs to a study of graft-versus-host responses after intestinal transplantation. Study-level background: The recipients all started with anti-thymocyte globulin induction and then took tacrolimus and steroids for three to four years. Study-wide points: Early after transplant, HvG clones declined as circulating GvH clones peaked. There were GvH clones found in recipient marrow, and some of them appeared first in ileum or blood. Allograft graft-versus-host to host-versus-graft clonal ratios ran high in patients with graft-donor T cell macrochimerism.

Sequencing was performed with immunoSEQ multiplex PCR; in TCRdb, only in-frame clones are kept and a portion is missing. Among over 100,000 clones listed, 90% to 95% were seen once. The chain employs TRBV7-9 and TRBJ1-1; no definite D call. The receptor's source is a human donor who received an intestinal transplant. The sample in question was unstimulated CD8+ T cells sorted from spleen or lymph node cells, obtained before intestinal transplant. CDR3 amino acids: CASSFPEAFF. The CDR3 nucleotides are TGTGCCAGCAGCTTCCCGGAAGCTTTCTTT.